This T cell receptor beta chain was identified during a study of regulatory T cells in long-lasting Graves disease. This clonotype was recorded many times. Its antigen is not identified. Regarding time point: newly diagnosed GD, antithyroid drugs for less than 3 months. The TCR library was made from RNA that had been extracted from PBMCs in TRIzol. Arm-PCR of CDR3 regions with iRepertoire HTBI primers generated TCR beta libraries. Original data processing: The samples included under 75 TRBV and roughly 14 TRBJ segments. TCRdb reprocessed the multiplex PCR reads via MiXCR and lists one record per CDR3 protein. Here the V and J calls rest on TCRdb's processing, not on the authors' analysis. Of 510,000 or so distinct CDR3 sequences detected, about 12% appear once; the ten largest clones hold roughly 9.3%. J lost 4 bases, V lost 2 bases, and 10 bases had no gene match. CDR1 MNHEY and CDR2 SVGAGI come from the germline V gene. The CDR3 is 16 amino acids.

Points from the study as a whole: Less diverse TCR repertoires were seen in persistent Graves' patients than in newly diagnosed ones. Persistent disease was characterized by preferential usage of TRBV28, TRBJ1-2 and TRBJ2-5.

These records were also assigned to another study, of T cells in Graves' hyperthyroidism and ophthalmopathy. According to that study: The HTBI set primed first-round TCR CDR3 RT-PCR.

Sequenced material: peripheral blood mononuclear cells (PBMCs), taken at new diagnosis, from a patient treated with antithyroid drugs. The chain links TRBV6-5 to TRBJ2-7; 8 bases fit TRBD2. This receptor was identified in a woman in her twenties or thirties with Graves disease. CDR3 coding DNA: TGTGCCAGCAGTTACGGTGAGCGGGAGACCTTGTACGAGCAGTACTTC. It encodes CASSYGERETLYEQYF.